Listed here are 31 T cell receptor beta chains from one sample, sequenced in a study of OX40 agonist ivuxolimab in advanced cancers. Profiling relied on immunoSEQ multiplex PCR, and the TCRdb table lists in-frame clones only, not all of them. The data contain 40,000 to 50,000 clones, about nine tenths of them seen just once; the ten biggest clones take up around 58%. The source was CD4+ or CD8+ T cells sorted from blood, collected in a trial of the OX40 agonist ivuxolimab. These receptor sequences come from an adult with an advanced solid tumor such as melanoma, head and neck, liver or kidney cancer.

This rearrangement joins TRBV4-1 to TRBJ2-2, with D unclear. V shed 1 base and J shed 0 bases, with 6 bases lying between them. Germline-derived CDR1 and CDR2 are MGHRA and YSYEKL. The CDR3 loop spans 15 amino acids. The CDR3 here is CASSQVRSNTGELFF. The CDR3 bases are TGCGCCAGCAGCCAAGTCCGGTCGAACACCGGGGAGCTGTTTTTT.

As regards this clone: Mismatch with germline at one junction end may stem from a read error. The V gene is TRBV10-2, the J gene TRBJ2-1; 9 positions match TRBD2. The CDR3 loop spans 14 amino acids. Germline CDR1 reads WSHSY; CDR2 reads SAAADI. The CDR3 DNA is TGCGCCAGCAGTGAGCCCGCTAGCGGGAATGGGCAGTTCTTC. As protein: CASSEPASGNGQFF.

The chain couples TRBV5-4 to TRBJ1-2; perhaps TRBD1 as D (5 bases). The CDR3 totals 14 residues. Germline lookup yields CDR1 SGHNT and CDR2 YYREEE (reference sequence). The ends were cut back, 0 bases at V and 3 bases at J, with 9 bases in the middle. The CDR3 DNA reads as TGTGCCAGCAGCTTGGCCGGGGGGGACTATGGCTACACCTTC. Residues: CASSLAGGDYGYTF.

This clone was recorded once. The rearrangement links TRBV9 to TRBJ2-3; D may correspond to TRBD1 or TRBD2 (5 bases each). CDR3 length equals 15 residues. From germline, CDR1 is SGDLS and CDR2 YYNGEE. The V gene lost 0 bases and the J gene lost 5 bases, with 13 bases spanning the gap. CDR3 sequence reads: CASSVGQGGGDTQYF. Here the CDR3 DNA reads TGTGCCAGCAGCGTAGGGCAGGGCGGAGGAGATACGCAGTATTTT.

The chain links TRBV2 to TRBJ1-5, with D possibly TRBD1 on 6 matching bases. The CDR3 runs to 17 residues. In germline, CDR1 is SNHLY, CDR2 FYNNEI. Trimming pared 8 bases from V and 2 bases from J, leaving 22 bases between. The DNA of the CDR3 is TGTGCCAGCGAACTTGGACAGCAACTATCGGGCAATCAGCCCCAGCATTTT. Amino acids: CASELGQQLSGNQPQHF.

This clone is a singleton in its sample. For the CDR3, the DNA is TGTGCCAGCAGCTTAACCTCGTCATCTGGAAACACCATATATTTT. Amino acid sequence: CASSLTSSSGNTIYF. The chain has TRBV7-2 and TRBJ1-3; D uncertain. The V and J ends lost 2 bases and 1 base respectively, with 9 bases between them. Germline lookup yields CDR1 SGHTA and CDR2 FQGNSA. CDR3 size: 15 residues.

The chain has TRBV30 and TRBJ2-7; D possibly matches TRBD1 or TRBD2 (7 bases each). V was pared by 2 bases and J by 4 bases, with 15 bases between. The CDR3 contains 14 residues. CDR1 GTSNPN and CDR2 SVGIG come from the germline V gene (reference sequence). Here the CDR3 reads CAWSSIRGGYEQYF. The CDR3 DNA sequence: TGTGCCTGGAGTAGCATCAGGGGGGGGTACGAGCAGTACTTC.

The chain has TRBV27 and TRBJ1-1, with 7 nucleotides matching TRBD1. Germline lookup yields CDR1 MNHEY and CDR2 SMNVEV (reference sequence). This CDR3 has 14 residues. Trimming took 5 bases from V and 0 from J; bases not matched to a gene: 3. For the CDR3, the DNA is TGTGCCAGCAGTCCGGACAGGTTGAACACTGAAGCTTTCTTT. Amino acid sequence: CASSPDRLNTEAFF.

The chain is built from TRBV10-3 and TRBJ2-6; the D is unclear. Germline V gene sequence: CDR1 ENHRY, CDR2 SYGVKD. There are 14 residues in the CDR3. The V and J ends lost 3 bases and 3 bases respectively, with 6 bases between them. The CDR3 nucleotides read TGTGCCATCAGTGAAGGGTATGGGGCCAACGTCCTGACTTTC. It is translated as CAISEGYGANVLTF.

CDR3 coding DNA: TGTGCCAGTGGGGGCCTCTACGAGCAGTACTTC. Translating it yields CASGGLYEQYF. The chain links TRBV27 to TRBJ2-7, with D tentatively TRBD1 (6 bases). The V end was cut by 9 bases, the J end by 3 bases, with 9 bases between. The germline CDR1 and CDR2 sequences are MNHEY and SMNVEV (reference sequence). This CDR3 is built from 11 residues.

There are a few counts of this clone. V and J are TRBV11-2 and TRBJ1-1; D gene ambiguous. Trimming cost V 1 base and J 7 bases, with 7 bases left between them. The CDR3 spans 12 residues. Looked up from germline, CDR1 is SGHAT and CDR2 is FQNNGV. As DNA, the CDR3 is TGTGCCAGCAGCTTAGGTGGTGGTGAAGCTTTCTTT. Its protein is CASSLGGGEAFF.

V usage is TRBV10-1 and J usage is TRBJ2-1; 13 bases line up with TRBD2. V lost 11 bases and J lost 7; bases outside the gene matches: 8. The CDR3 is made up of 14 amino acids. Germline-derived CDR1 and CDR2 are WNHNN and SYGVQD (reference sequence). CDR3 sequence (DNA): TGCGCCGGCTCGGGACTAGCGGGGCAAAATGAGCAGTTCTTC. Its protein product is CAGSGLAGQNEQFF.

For the CDR3, the DNA is TGTGCCAGCAGCCCCGACAGGGGGCAAGAGACCCAGTACTTC. The encoded protein is CASSPDRGQETQYF. The chain combines TRBV5-4 with TRBJ2-5; the match to TRBD1 covers 9 bases. CDR1 SGHNT and CDR2 YYREEE come from the germline V gene (reference sequence). The length of the CDR3 is 14 residues. The trim removed 4 bases at V and 2 bases at J, leaving 3 bases unmatched. Using reference TRBV5-4 and TRBJ2-5 for the parts outside the CDR3, the full variable domain is ETGVTQSPTHLIKTRGQQVTLRCSSQSGHNTVSWYQQALGQGPQFIFQYYREEENGRGNFPPRFSGLQFPNYSSELNVNALELDDSALYLCASSPDRGQETQYFGPGTRLLVL.

This clone was recorded once. This sequence joins TRBV6-5 and TRBJ1-1; D unresolved. The CDR3 sequence is 14 residues long. V gave up 7 bases and J gave up 2 bases, with 14 bases separating them. Germline CDR1 reads MNHEY; CDR2 reads SVGAGI. CDR3 residues: CASKTMGYNTEAFF. The CDR3 DNA sequence: TGTGCCAGCAAGACTATGGGGTACAACACTGAAGCTTTCTTT.

The V and J genes are TRBV18 and TRBJ2-2; D not resolved. Germline CDR1 reads KGHSH; CDR2 reads LQKENI. V was clipped by 5 bases and J by 4 bases, with 5 bases between them. There are 12 residues in the CDR3. CDR3 nucleotides: TGTGCCAGCTCAATCGTCACCGGGGAGCTGTTTTTT. Its translation: CASSIVTGELFF. Together with reference TRBV18 and TRBJ2-2, the CDR3 gives the full variable domain: NAGVMQNPRHLVRRRGQEARLRCSPMKGHSHVYWYRQLPEEGLKFMVYLQKENIIDESGMPKERFSAEFPKEGPSILRIQQVVRGDSAAYFCASSIVTGELFFGEGSRLTVL.

The rearrangement uses TRBV5-6 and TRBJ2-7, with TRBD1 matching 7 bases. The CDR3 covers 14 residues. After removal of 0 bases from V and 2 bases from J, the junction contained 2 bases not matched to a gene. Germline-derived CDR1 and CDR2 are SGHDT and YYEEEE. The CDR3 loop is CASSLGTGAYEQYF. CDR3 coding DNA: TGTGCCAGCAGCTTGGGGACAGGAGCCTACGAGCAGTACTTC. The whole variable domain, filled in from reference TRBV5-6 and TRBJ2-7, reads DAGVTQSPTHLIKTRGQQVTLRCSPKSGHDTVSWYQQALGQGPQFIFQYYEEEERQRGNFPDRFSGHQFPNYSSELNVNALLLGDSALYLCASSLGTGAYEQYFGPGTRLTVT.

The chain is built from TRBV28 and TRBJ2-4, with 7 bases lining up with TRBD1. V shed 10 bases, J shed 1 base, and the junction held 4 bases outside the gene matches. CDR3 length: 13 residues. CDR1 is MDHEN and CDR2 is SYDVKM in the germline V gene. CDR3 region: CATADRAKNIQYF. The CDR3 bases are TGTGCCACGGCGGACAGGGCCAAAAACATTCAGTACTTC. The whole variable domain, filled in from reference TRBV28 and TRBJ2-4, reads DVKVTQSSRYLVKRTGEKVFLECVQDMDHENMFWYRQDPGLGLRLIYFSYDVKMKEKGDIPEGYSVSREKKERFSLILESASTNQTSMYLCATADRAKNIQYFGAGTRLSVL.

This chain joins TRBV5-1 and TRBJ2-7; 9 nucleotides match TRBD2. Trimming cost V 1 base and J 2 bases; bases outside gene matches: 7. Germline CDR1 reads SGHRS; CDR2 reads YFSETQ. CDR3 size: 16 residues. The CDR3 region has the DNA TGCGCCAGCAGCTTGTCGCTAGCGGGGAGCACCTACGAGCAGTACTTC. As protein: CASSLSLAGSTYEQYF.

This clone was counted a single time. The V gene is TRBV10-2, the J gene TRBJ2-7; 12 bases agree with TRBD1. The CDR3 contains 15 residues. In germline, CDR1 is WSHSY, CDR2 SAAADI. After removal of 2 bases from V and 3 bases from J, the junction contained 2 bases not matched to a gene. Here the CDR3 DNA reads TGCGCCAGCAGTGAGGGGACAGGGGGCCACTACGAGCAGTACTTC. This encodes CASSEGTGGHYEQYF.

The chain carries TRBV19 and TRBJ2-1; TRBD1 might be the D (5 bases). The germline gives CDR1 LNHDA, CDR2 SQIVND (reference sequence). The V end lost 2 bases, the J end lost 0 bases, and 8 bases lay between the germline ends. CDR3 size: 15 residues. The CDR3, as DNA: TGTGCCAGTAGTATACTGCAGGGCTCCTACAATGAGCAGTTCTTC. This gives the protein CASSILQGSYNEQFF.

The chain uses TRBV6-1 and TRBJ2-3, with 10 bases lining up with TRBD1. V lost 5 bases and J lost 6; bases outside the gene matches: 8. Germline V lookup: CDR1 MNHNS, CDR2 SASEGT. The CDR3 is made up of 15 amino acids. CDR3 in DNA: TGTGCCAGCAGTCCCGGGACAGGGGTTTACGATACGCAGTATTTT. Translating it yields CASSPGTGVYDTQYF.

This clone was detected a few times. This chain connects TRBV30 to TRBJ1-2; D is uncertain. The CDR3 covers 10 residues. The germline CDR1 and CDR2 sequences are GTSNPN and SVGIG (reference sequence). V dropped 3 bases and J dropped 8 bases, with 7 bases sitting between them. This CDR3 reads CAWRQHGYTF. CDR3 bases: TGTGCCTGGAGACAGCACGGCTACACCTTC.

This sequence joins TRBV7-2 and TRBJ2-1, with D unclear. The length of the CDR3 is 15 residues. Germline loops: CDR1 SGHTA, CDR2 FQGNSA. Trimming stripped 5 bases from V and 0 bases from J, with 11 bases between. CDR3 loop: CASSPDVSSYNEQFF. The CDR3 bases are TGTGCCAGCAGCCCCGACGTAAGCTCCTACAATGAGCAGTTCTTC.

The chain is built from TRBV15 and TRBJ2-5; unclear D gene. The CDR3 covers 16 residues. Germline V gene lookup returns CDR1 LNHNV and CDR2 YYDKDF (reference sequence). V gave up 0 bases and J gave up 0 bases, with 11 bases separating them. CDR3 in amino acids: CATSREVTSYQETQYF. CDR3 in DNA: TGTGCCACCAGCAGAGAGGTAACGAGTTACCAAGAGACCCAGTACTTC.

The J gene is TRBJ2-7, the V gene TRBV7-6; D might be TRBD1 (6 bases). Germline V gene sequence: CDR1 SGHVS, CDR2 FNYEAQ. CDR3 length equals 18 residues. The germline V and J ends were trimmed by 5 bases and 0 bases, with 23 bases remaining between them. The CDR3 reads CASSSDGTGQGSSYEQYF. The CDR3 DNA reads TGTGCCAGCAGCAGCGACGGAACTGGGCAGGGGTCCTCCTACGAGCAGTACTTC.

This clone was recorded a few times. The J gene is TRBJ1-1, the V gene TRBV19; D unclear. In germline, CDR1 is LNHDA, CDR2 SQIVND (reference sequence). V was trimmed by 4 bases and J by 1 base, leaving 13 bases between them. The CDR3 runs to 15 residues. The CDR3 is CASSRPGGANTEAFF. CDR3 DNA sequence: TGTGCCAGTAGTAGGCCAGGTGGAGCGAACACTGAAGCTTTCTTT.

The CDR3 sequence is CASSQGVGTDTQYF. CDR3 DNA: TGCGCCAGCAGCCAAGGGGTCGGCACAGATACGCAGTATTTT. The chain uses TRBV4-3 and TRBJ2-3; no clear D. CDR3 size: 14 residues. V was shortened by 1 base and J by 1 base, with 6 bases between the two germline ends. The V gene's germline CDR1 is LGHNA and CDR2 YSLEER.

The chain uses TRBV6-6 and TRBJ2-3; D remains unclear. Trimming removed 2 bases at V and 3 bases at J, with 9 bases between. The CDR3 spans 14 residues. The germline V gene has CDR1 MNHNY and CDR2 SVGAGI (reference sequence). In DNA form, the CDR3 reads TGTGCCAGCAGTTACCCTACTATTACAGATACGCAGTATTTT. Protein product: CASSYPTITDTQYF.

In this sample, this clone turned up once. This chain uses TRBV5-1 with TRBJ2-1; possibly TRBD1 or TRBD2 for D (8 bases each). V lost 3 bases to trimming and J lost 3 bases, with 28 bases between them. Looked up from germline, CDR1 is SGHRS and CDR2 is YFSETQ. The CDR3 is 20 amino acids. The CDR3 sequence: CASSSSGGASAGGIYNEQFF. The CDR3 DNA sequence: TGCGCCAGCAGCTCTTCAGGGGGCGCTAGCGCGGGGGGAATCTACAATGAGCAGTTCTTC.

This rearrangement joins TRBV5-4 to TRBJ2-7, with D perhaps TRBD1 (6 bases). V was pared by 0 bases and J by 5 bases, with 9 bases between. Germline CDR1 is SGHNT and CDR2 is YYREEE (reference sequence). CDR3 length: 13 residues. The CDR3 reads CASSLVPGDEQYF. CDR3 sequence (DNA): TGTGCCAGCAGCTTGGTGCCAGGGGACGAGCAGTACTTC.

The chain carries TRBV10-3 and TRBJ2-5, with D possibly being TRBD2 (6 bases). The last part of the DNA fits TRBJ2-7 better; the J call may be wrong. The CDR3 is 14 amino acids. The V gene's germline CDR1 is ENHRY and CDR2 SYGVKD. The CDR3 coding sequence is TGTGCCATCAGTGAGCCGGGGGACCCGTACGAGCAGTACTTC. Amino acids: CAISEPGDPYEQYF.